This TCR beta chain was sequenced in a study of PD-1 blockade in classical Hodgkin lymphoma (dated by TCRdb to about 2020). At the level of the whole study: Nivolumab dosing was 3 mg/kg intravenously every 2 weeks, continuing until either disease progression or unacceptable toxicity. The study used TCR beta sequencing and CyTOF to define a peripheral blood immune signature of response to PD-1 blockade in classical Hodgkin lymphoma. Points the paper makes about the study in general: The study was limited to a single clinical trial cohort, and causes of repertoire differences, possibly disease activity or prior therapy, remained undefined. Lower diversity was observed in patients in whom nivolumab was started less than 1 year after ASCT, and these patients were excluded from later analyses so that confounding by immune reconstitution would be avoided. By C4D1, a significant rise was seen in CD4+ TCR diversity but not in CD8+ TCR diversity (p=0.0027 vs p=0.16), and the rise was most apparent among complete responders (p=0.02). Among trial patients, those achieving complete response had baseline diversity similar to that of newly diagnosed patients, while diversity was significantly lower in partial responders and progressors. Baseline TCR diversity was reported to be lower in newly diagnosed patients than in healthy donors, and even lower in relapsed/refractory patients.

As to this clone: Its recognized antigen is unknown. No much larger clone exists at a distance of one base, and base qualities are not known.

The time point label, as the study defines it: cycle 4 day 1 (C4D1), after more than five weeks of nivolumab. Every trial patient had relapsed after autologous stem cell transplantation, and cohorts A, B and C differed in prior brentuximab vedotin exposure. The trial cohort was composed of roughly 60 patients with relapsed/refractory classical Hodgkin lymphoma, for whom complete response, partial response or progressive disease was recorded as best overall response. Single-agent nivolumab was administered to trial patients in the multi-cohort phase II CheckMate 205 trial. An independent review committee assessed best overall response by applying the 2007 International Working Group response criteria. PBMCs from the trial were collected at three points: immediately before nivolumab initiation (C1D1), and during therapy at cycle 2 day 1 and cycle 4 day 1. Peripheral blood was collected in 8 mL Vacutainer Cell Preparation Tubes, from which PBMCs were isolated by centrifugation and then cryopreserved.

The Qiagen DNeasy kit was used to extract genomic DNA both from unsorted PBMCs and from the negatively selected CD4+ and CD8+ fractions. TCR beta CDR3 regions were subjected to amplification by immunoSEQ multiplex PCR with primers that anneal to V and J segments. A synthetic immune receptor repertoire was used to minimize amplification bias, and any residual bias was removed computationally once sequencing was done. The authors processed their data as follows. Repertoire diversity was quantified as the Shannon entropy index using custom Python scripts. Unsorted, CD4+ and CD8+ repertoires were examined separately, except in combined analyses, for which CD4+ and CD8+ sequences were merged in silico. Clonal expansion was defined as a frequency increase of at least 2-fold after treatment compared with C1D1, and clones undetected at baseline were assigned a pseudocount of 0.5. Singleton clones were defined as clones with 0 or 1 copy at C1D1, and non-singleton clones were defined as clones with 2 or more copies. Clones expanded in unsorted samples were annotated as CD4+, CD8+ or unknown by matching protein sequences in sorted samples from the same patient. Diversity changes from C1D1 to C4D1 were tested in paired samples using Wilcoxon tests. Imported from immuneACCESS, the table was reduced by TCRdb to in-frame sequences with V and J called. These copies leave out some clones; in studies compared against another copy, an unresolved V gene accounts for under half, and the cause of the remainder is not known. The V and J calls and clone size are taken from that table; D and trimming were inferred from the DNA. Here the sample has 35,000 to 50,000 clones; around 64% occur a single time. Over 3% of the sample lies in the top ten.

The sequencing used peripheral blood mononuclear cells (PBMCs), collected before the fourth cycle of nivolumab. The TCR originated in a human donor with classical Hodgkin lymphoma.

The DNA sequence is TGTGCCAGCAGTTTCGCAGGAGCCGGGGACACAGATACGCAGTATTTT. This translates into CASSFAGAGDTDTQYF. Rearrangement joined TRBV28 to TRBJ2-3, with TRBD2 perhaps the D gene, on 5 matching bases. The CDR3 measures 16 amino acids from cysteine to phenylalanine. The only DNA kept is the CDR3, 48 bases in frame from the first base. V and J are truncated by 3 bases and 2 bases respectively, leaving an intervening sequence of 15 bases. Via the germline V gene, CDR1 is MDHEN and CDR2 SYDVKM.